Listed below are T cell receptor beta chains from one sample, sequenced in a study of T cell changes during pregnancy in multiple sclerosis. Sequencing used immunoSEQ multiplex PCR; TCRdb keeps in-frame clones, though not all of them. Seen here are 50,000 to 70,000 clones, roughly 92% observed once, and the top ten hold 1.4%. Specimen: peripheral blood, collected in the second trimester of pregnancy. These receptors originate from a female donor with multiple sclerosis, enrolled in a pregnancy study. Each CDR3 is given with its conserved first and last residue. D genes are given only for firm matches. Clone size is given for some rows only: seen once, a few or many times, or a class if the clone is expanded.

abundance,j_gene,d_gene,v_gene,CDR3aa,CDR3nt
-,TRBJ1-2,TRBD1,TRBV30,CAWSFGQALLAYGYTF,TGTGCCTGGAGTTTCGGACAGGCCCTCCTTGCCTATGGCTACACCTTC
once,TRBJ1-5,-,TRBV27,CASSPTTGVNQPQHF,TGTGCCAGCAGCCCGACCACAGGAGTAAATCAGCCCCAGCATTTT
-,TRBJ1-1,TRBD1,TRBV14,CASSQGDRGTEAFF,TGTGCCAGCAGCCAAGGGGACAGGGGTACTGAAGCTTTCTTT
-,TRBJ2-5,TRBD2,TRBV4-2,CASSQDPSGTKTQYF,TGTGCCAGCAGCCAAGATCCTAGCGGGACAAAGACCCAGTACTTC
-,TRBJ2-2,-,TRBV28,CASSFGAGNPRDTGELFF,TGTGCCAGCAGTTTCGGTGCAGGGAACCCCCGTGACACCGGGGAGCTGTTTTTT
few,TRBJ1-5,-,TRBV19,CATDIQGYSNQPQHF,TGTGCCACCGACATCCAGGGCTATAGCAATCAGCCCCAGCATTTT
-,TRBJ2-1,TRBD2,TRBV5-6,CASSRTSDEQFF,TGTGCCAGCAGCCGGACTAGCGATGAGCAGTTCTTC
-,TRBJ2-1,-,TRBV5-5,CASSWERDSYNEQFF,TGTGCCAGCAGCTGGGAGCGAGACTCCTACAATGAGCAGTTCTTC
-,TRBJ1-3,TRBD1,TRBV6-5,CASSYHRTGTGNTIYF,TGTGCCAGCAGTTACCATCGGACAGGAACTGGAAACACCATATATTTT
once,TRBJ2-7,TRBD1,TRBV30,CARGTGTGFDEQYF,TGTGCCCGCGGAACCGGGACAGGGTTCGACGAGCAGTACTTC
-,TRBJ2-5,TRBD2,TRBV7-9,CASSLRGDQYF,TGTGCCAGCAGCCTCCGGGGGGACCAGTACTTC
-,TRBJ2-5,TRBD2,TRBV7-9,CASSLLAGSSGETQYF,TGTGCCAGCAGCTTACTAGCGGGATCCAGTGGAGAGACCCAGTACTTC
-,TRBJ1-5,TRBD1,TRBV12-5,CASGPDRGLDQPQHF,TGTGCTAGTGGGCCAGACAGGGGCCTAGATCAGCCCCAGCATTTT
-,TRBJ1-4,-,TRBV6-5,CASSYSGAINEKLFF,TGTGCCAGCAGTTACTCCGGTGCCATTAATGAAAAACTGTTTTTT
once,TRBJ2-2,TRBD2,TRBV9,CASSASGSPPGELFF,TGTGCCAGCAGCGCCAGCGGGAGCCCCCCCGGGGAGCTGTTTTTT
-,TRBJ2-7,-,TRBV7-2,CAGGRGGTYEQYF,TGTGCCGGGGGTCGCGGGGGCACCTACGAGCAGTACTTC
-,TRBJ2-2,TRBD1,TRBV7-9,CASTDRGNTGELFF,TGTGCCAGTACAGACAGGGGTAACACCGGGGAGCTGTTTTTT
-,TRBJ2-4,-,TRBV29-1,CSVGESEQNIQYF,TGCAGCGTTGGAGAAAGCGAACAAAACATTCAGTACTTC
-,TRBJ2-2,TRBD2,TRBV5-1,CASSLKFQVAGGNTGELFF,TGCGCCAGCAGCTTGAAGTTTCAAGTAGCGGGAGGAAACACCGGGGAGCTGTTTTTT
-,TRBJ2-7,TRBD1,TRBV19,CASSTPGQGIGEQYF,TGTGCCAGTAGTACTCCGGGACAGGGGATCGGTGAGCAGTACTTC
-,TRBJ1-1,-,TRBV10-1,CASRGAGPIF,TGCGCCAGCAGGGGAGCGGGACCGATATTT
-,TRBJ1-2,TRBD1,TRBV19,CASSIRGQGAFGYTF,TGTGCCAGTAGTATTCGAGGACAGGGGGCTTTTGGCTACACCTTC
-,TRBJ2-4,TRBD2,TRBV2,CASSESASGNIQYF,TGTGCCAGCAGTGAAAGCGCTAGCGGGAACATTCAGTACTTC
-,TRBJ2-7,-,TRBV27,CASSNPDSYEQYF,TGTGCCAGCAGTAACCCAGACAGCTACGAGCAGTACTTC
-,TRBJ2-4,TRBD2,TRBV7-2,CASSLTAGVHKNIQYF,TGTGCCAGCAGCTTAACAGCGGGAGTTCACAAAAACATTCAGTACTTC
-,TRBJ2-7,-,TRBV18,CASSPWAGEQYF,TGTGCCAGCTCACCTTGGGCAGGTGAGCAGTACTTC
-,TRBJ1-2,-,TRBV10-3,CAISEAQGDGYTF,TGTGCCATCAGTGAGGCACAGGGAGATGGCTACACCTTC
-,TRBJ2-7,-,TRBV27,CASSFAGPTHEQYF,TGTGCCAGCAGTTTTGCGGGACCCACCCACGAGCAGTACTTC
-,TRBJ2-5,-,TRBV28,CASSSPTRLEQYF,TGTGCCAGCAGTTCCCCCACTAGGCTTGAGCAGTACTTC